This T cell receptor (beta chain) was documented in a study of blood T cell repertoires in COVID-19. For the study at large: Sample material is recorded as cDNA or gDNA derived from T cells, B-cell-depleted T cells, or PBMCs.

Participants spanned ages about 18 to 95 years and resided in 20 to 30 US areas. Participant-given clinical history determined each cohort assignment. CDR1 is MNHEY, CDR2 SVGAGI, per germline. The length of the CDR3 is 11 residues. V shed 8 bases and J shed 3 bases, with 8 bases lying between them. Clones were sequenced by immunoSEQ multiplex PCR, and TCRdb holds only the in-frame ones, with some missing. The sample carries around 300,000 clones, 85% recorded once. The V gene is TRBV6-5, the J gene TRBJ2-7; D unresolved. Sequences were obtained from PBMCs or T cells enriched from blood (not recorded which). The sequence was obtained from a woman aged 50 to 65 who had recovered from COVID-19. The CDR3 DNA reads TGTGCCAGCGTCTTTCTCTACGAGCAGTACTTC. Translation: CASVFLYEQYF.